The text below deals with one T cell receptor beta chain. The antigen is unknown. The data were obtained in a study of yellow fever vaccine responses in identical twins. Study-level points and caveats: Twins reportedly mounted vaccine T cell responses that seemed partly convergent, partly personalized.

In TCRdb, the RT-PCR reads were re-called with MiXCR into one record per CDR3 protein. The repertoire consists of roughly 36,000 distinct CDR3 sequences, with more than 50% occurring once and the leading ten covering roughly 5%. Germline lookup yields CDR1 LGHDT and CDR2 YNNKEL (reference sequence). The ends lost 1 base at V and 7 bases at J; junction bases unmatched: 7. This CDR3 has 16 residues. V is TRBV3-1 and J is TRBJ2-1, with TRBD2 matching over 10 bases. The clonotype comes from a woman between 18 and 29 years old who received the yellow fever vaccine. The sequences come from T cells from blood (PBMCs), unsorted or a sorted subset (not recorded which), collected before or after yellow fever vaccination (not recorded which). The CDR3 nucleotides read TGTGCCAGCAGCCAAGTCTCTAGCGGGGGACCAAATGAGCAGTTCTTC. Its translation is CASSQVSSGGPNEQFF.